These T cell receptor beta chains were read from a single sample in a study of cytomegalovirus exposure and HLA in healthy donors. Clones were sequenced by immunoSEQ multiplex PCR, and TCRdb holds only the in-frame ones, with some missing. The sample records around 170,000 clones, approximately 82% being singletons. The specimen sequenced was PBMCs. The receptors stem from a male donor in good health and CMV-seronegative. CDR3s include the opening cysteine and the closing phenylalanine or tryptophan. The order of the fields is V gene, clone size, D gene, J gene, CDR3 DNA, CDR3 protein. The D gene is left open where the match is weak. Only some rows state a clone size, as once, few, many or a class for expanded clones.

V: TRBV5-6
size: -
D: -
J: TRBJ2-5
DNA: TGTGCCAGCAGCTTTGGACATGGGGAGACCCAGTACTTC
CDR3: CASSFGHGETQYF

V: TRBV10-1
size: -
D: -
J: TRBJ1-2
DNA: TGCGCCAGCAGTGAGGTACGGCAGCGCCAGACCAACTATGGCTACACCTTC
CDR3: CASSEVRQRQTNYGYTF

V: TRBV2
size: once
D: -
J: TRBJ1-1
DNA: TGTGCCAGCAGCCCGGGACAAAAAACTGAAGCTTTCTTT
CDR3: CASSPGQKTEAFF

V: TRBV7-9
size: -
D: -
J: TRBJ2-7
DNA: TGTGCCAGCAGCTTAGTGTCCGGCTACAGCTCCTACGAGCAGTACTTC
CDR3: CASSLVSGYSSYEQYF

V: TRBV6-6
size: -
D: TRBD1
J: TRBJ1-5
DNA: TGTGCCAGCAGCCCAGGGGGTCGCGGTCAGCCCCAGCATTTT
CDR3: CASSPGGRGQPQHF

V: TRBV6-4
size: -
D: -
J: TRBJ2-3
DNA: TGTGCCAGCAGTGCCCAGGCCACAGATACGCAGTATTTT
CDR3: CASSAQATDTQYF

V: TRBV7-2
size: -
D: -
J: TRBJ2-3
DNA: TGTGCCAGCAGCTTAGGGGCAGGGGGCACAGATACGCAGTATTTT
CDR3: CASSLGAGGTDTQYF

V: TRBV5-1
size: -
D: TRBD1
J: TRBJ1-2
DNA: TGCGCCAGCAGCTTGTCCCCCGGGACAGCCAACTATGGCTACACCTTC
CDR3: CASSLSPGTANYGYTF

V: TRBV7-3
size: -
D: TRBD1
J: TRBJ1-1
DNA: TGTGCCAGCAGCTTAATAGGACAGGGGGACACTGAAGCTTTCTTT
CDR3: CASSLIGQGDTEAFF

V: TRBV7-3
size: -
D: TRBD2
J: TRBJ2-1
DNA: TGTGCCAGCAGGCTAGCGGGAGGCTCCTACAATGAGCAGTTCTTC
CDR3: CASRLAGGSYNEQFF

V: TRBV29-1
size: -
D: -
J: TRBJ2-3
DNA: TGCAGCGCTGCTCTAGGGGATATTAGCACAGATACGCAGTATTTT
CDR3: CSAALGDISTDTQYF

V: TRBV4-1
size: -
D: -
J: TRBJ2-7
DNA: TGCGCCAGCAGCCTCACGGCGGCTCCAGACTACGAGCAGTACTTC
CDR3: CASSLTAAPDYEQYF

V: TRBV6-6
size: few
D: TRBD1
J: TRBJ1-5
DNA: TGTGCCAGCAGTTCCCGACAGGGAGAAAAGGGTCAGCCCCAGCATTTT
CDR3: CASSSRQGEKGQPQHF

V: TRBV6-1
size: -
D: -
J: TRBJ1-2
DNA: TGTGCCAGCAGTGAAGAAGCCGGGGGATTGTTC
CDR3: CASSEEAGGLF

V: TRBV7-7
size: -
D: TRBD2
J: TRBJ2-1
DNA: TGTGCCAGCAGCCCCCTTCCGGGACTAGCGGACTACAATGAGCAGTTCTTC
CDR3: CASSPLPGLADYNEQFF

V: TRBV28
size: few
D: -
J: TRBJ1-1
DNA: TGTGCCAGCAGTTTCATTCCGCTTGGGGGGATCGGTGAAGCTTTCTTT
CDR3: CASSFIPLGGIGEAFF

V: TRBV18
size: few
D: -
J: TRBJ1-3
DNA: TGTGCCAGCTCACCCTCACAGGACTCTGGAAACACCATATATTTT
CDR3: CASSPSQDSGNTIYF

V: TRBV11-2
size: -
D: -
J: TRBJ2-7
DNA: TGTGCCAGCAGCTTATTCGGATTACGGGGAGAGCCATCCTACGAGCAGTACTTC
CDR3: CASSLFGLRGEPSYEQYF

V: TRBV6-6
size: -
D: TRBD1
J: TRBJ2-7
DNA: TGTGCCAGCAGTTATGGACAGGGGGCATACGAGCAGTACTTC
CDR3: CASSYGQGAYEQYF

V: TRBV2
size: -
D: TRBD1
J: TRBJ1-5
DNA: TGTGCCAGCAGGGGGACAGGGGGCAGTCAGCCCCAGCATTTT
CDR3: CASRGTGGSQPQHF

V: TRBV4-1
size: -
D: TRBD1
J: TRBJ1-4
DNA: TGCGCCAGCAGCCGAGGACAGGGGGCGCGCACTAATGAAAAACTGTTTTTT
CDR3: CASSRGQGARTNEKLFF

V: TRBV30
size: -
D: -
J: TRBJ1-1
DNA: TGTGCCGGTACAGGGAACACTGAAGCTTTCTTT
CDR3: CAGTGNTEAFF

V: TRBV28
size: once
D: -
J: TRBJ1-2
DNA: TGTGCCAGCAGTCGCGGTGGCTACACCTTC
CDR3: CASSRGGYTF

V: TRBV6-1
size: -
D: -
J: TRBJ1-6
DNA: TGTGCCAGCAGCTCCCTCGGGAATAATTCACCCCTCCACTTT
CDR3: CASSSLGNNSPLHF

V: TRBV19
size: -
D: -
J: TRBJ1-1
DNA: TGTGCCAGTAACCCGGGACACCCTCCAGTTGACGCTTTCTTT
CDR3: CASNPGHPPVDAFF

V: TRBV7-6
size: -
D: TRBD2
J: TRBJ2-5
DNA: TGTGCCAGCAGCTTAGGACTAGCGGGAGAAGTAGAGACCCAGTACTTC
CDR3: CASSLGLAGEVETQYF

V: TRBV10-3
size: -
D: TRBD1
J: TRBJ2-1
DNA: TGTGCCATCAGTGAGAGGGGACAGGGTAGCAATGAGCAGTTCTTC
CDR3: CAISERGQGSNEQFF

V: TRBV4-1
size: -
D: TRBD1
J: TRBJ1-2
DNA: TGCGCCAGCAGCCAAGATGGTCGACAGGGCCATGGCTACACCTTC
CDR3: CASSQDGRQGHGYTF

V: TRBV27
size: -
D: -
J: TRBJ1-1
DNA: TGTGCCAGCAGTTTATCTTCGGACACTGAAGCTTTCTTT
CDR3: CASSLSSDTEAFF

V: TRBV15
size: -
D: -
J: TRBJ1-6
DNA: TGTGCCACCAGCAGAGATAGAGGTTTGGCACCCCTCCACTTT
CDR3: CATSRDRGLAPLHF

V: TRBV29-1
size: once
D: TRBD1
J: TRBJ1-2
DNA: TGCAGCGTTGACTCCGGGACAGGGGAAGAGAACTATGGCTACACCTTC
CDR3: CSVDSGTGEENYGYTF

V: TRBV2
size: -
D: -
J: TRBJ1-4
DNA: TGTGCCAGCATCCTGCAGGGGGAAAAACTGTTTTTT
CDR3: CASILQGEKLFF

V: TRBV18
size: -
D: TRBD1
J: TRBJ2-7
DNA: TGTGCCAGCTCACCATCCGATCCGGGACAGGGGATCCCCTACGAGCAGTACTTC
CDR3: CASSPSDPGQGIPYEQYF

V: TRBV23-1
size: -
D: TRBD2
J: TRBJ2-1
DNA: TGCGCCAGCAGTCAAAGGACTAGCGGGGGATCTCATGAGCAGTTCTTC
CDR3: CASSQRTSGGSHEQFF

V: TRBV28
size: -
D: TRBD2
J: TRBJ2-7
DNA: TGTGCCAGCAGTTCGGGCGGGGGAGGCTCCTTATCTTACGAGCAGTACTTC
CDR3: CASSSGGGGSLSYEQYF

V: TRBV7-8
size: -
D: -
J: TRBJ2-1
DNA: TGTGCCAGCAGCCCGGGGACACTCGGCTCCTACAATGAGCAGTTCTTC
CDR3: CASSPGTLGSYNEQFF

V: TRBV5-4
size: -
D: TRBD1
J: TRBJ1-2
DNA: TGTGCCAGCAGCCCTGGGGGGCAGGGGGCTAACTATGGCTACACCTTC
CDR3: CASSPGGQGANYGYTF

V: TRBV6-5
size: -
D: TRBD1
J: TRBJ2-7
DNA: TGTGCCAGCAGTGCGGACAGGGGCATCTACGAGCAGTACTTC
CDR3: CASSADRGIYEQYF

V: TRBV9
size: -
D: TRBD1
J: TRBJ2-7
DNA: TGTGCCAGCAGCACAAAACAGGGGTCCCCTCCCTACGAGCAGTACTTC
CDR3: CASSTKQGSPPYEQYF